This T cell receptor (beta chain) was recovered during a study of CD8 T cells in Susac syndrome (dated by TCRdb to the late 2010s). For the wider study: The study used repertoire sequencing to test whether antigen drove CD8+ T cell activation and differentiation in Susac syndrome.

RNA was extracted with the RNeasy kit and about 0.5 to 1 ug was reverse transcribed using random hexamers. The immunoSEQ multiplex PCR assay, covering 54 Vbeta and 13 Jbeta segments, was used to amplify TCR beta CDR3 regions. PCR amplification bias was corrected by using a synthetic template baseline for primer optimization and computational correction. As for the original processing: Reads were annotated to V, D and J genes according to IMGT and were analyzed with immunoSEQ Analyzer, with only productive sequences retained. To calculate clonality, Shannon entropy was normalized by log2 of the number of productive unique sequences and then subtracted from one. For each patient and control, public and private clones were evaluated among the 100 most prevalent clones. Clones were defined as Susac-specific if absent from the healthy and MS cohorts, from 1052 published viral clones and from other ImmuneACCESS disease sequences. Using fastp trimming at Q25 and MiXCR clonotype assembly, TCRdb reanalyzed the public sequencing data and kept in-frame beta chains. Identical CDR3 proteins give one entry, which carries the most common genes and DNA. The V and J calls here are based on TCRdb, not the publication. In this sample the table shows approximately 110,000 distinct CDR3 sequences, approximately 96% of which occur a single time. The top ten hold about 0.1% of the sample.

Peripheral blood CD8+ and CD4+ T cells from healthy donors, Susac syndrome patients and multiple sclerosis patients were profiled by high-throughput TCR beta sequencing. Healthy donors were age- and sex-matched controls. Bulk CD8+ and CD4+ T cells were purified magnetically by negative isolation, whereas CD8+ TEMRA cells were enriched by FACS. Blood was drawn into EDTA tubes, processed within 24 hours, and PBMCs were isolated by density gradient centrifugation. PBMCs intended for TCR sequencing were cryopreserved in liquid nitrogen and were subsequently thawed in a 37 degrees C water bath. A purity of at least 90% was achieved for sorted or isolated CD4+, CD8+ and CD8+ TEMRA cells. Results the study describes overall, beyond this receptor: The number of individuals in the TCR sequencing and HLA analysis was recognized as being relatively small.

Turning to this clonotype: This receptor's antigen is unknown. No much larger clone is present one base from it, and per-base qualities are unavailable.

This sequence originates from a human donor in good health. Sequencing used CD4+ T cells from PBMCs.

The CDR3 reads CASSPRGPTNEKLFF. The DNA reads as follows: TGTGCCAGCAGCCCCCGCGGACCAACTAATGAAAAACTGTTTTTT. The rearranged chain carries TRBV7-2 and TRBJ1-4; the D gene remains uncertain. For CDR1 and CDR2, the germline V gene lists SGHTA and FQGNSA. Trimming removed 5 bases from V and 0 bases from J, leaving 10 bases between the germline ends. Its CDR3 holds 15 amino acids, cysteine through phenylalanine. The kept DNA is CDR3 alone, 45 bases in frame from the first base.